Here is one T cell receptor (beta chain) with its context. What it recognizes is unknown. The data were taken from a study of cytomegalovirus exposure and HLA in healthy donors. Germline values: CDR1 LNHDA, CDR2 SQIVND (reference sequence). V was pared by 3 bases and J by 4 bases, with 9 bases between. The CDR3 loop spans 13 amino acids. Assay: immunoSEQ multiplex PCR; the TCRdb copy retains only in-frame clones and omits some. The profile covers 150,000 to 200,000 clones, with around 87% appearing a single time and 1.4% taken by the ten largest. Findings of the study overall: CMV antigen specificity was confirmed in vitro for a few CMV-associated chains. Reports described diagnosis of cytomegalovirus status by the classifier as highly specific and sensitive. It was 150 or so TCR beta chains that were listed as cytomegalovirus-associated. Among TCR sequences, most were rare, though some public TCRs appeared in many donors.

The chain joins TRBV19 to TRBJ1-1; the D is unclear. Specimen: PBMCs. The sequence came from a woman in her thirties in good health and CMV-seronegative. The CDR3 DNA is TGTGCCAGTAGTATTCGGGAGCCCACTGAAGCTTTCTTT. Protein sequence: CASSIREPTEAFF.